This note documents a single T cell receptor beta chain sequence. Germline CDR1 and CDR2: SGHRS and YFSETQ. The CDR3 extends over 15 amino acids. The V gene lost 4 bases and the J gene lost 7 bases, with 20 bases spanning the gap. This sample is drawn from a study of technical replicates of blood from a handful of donors. The protocol was immunoSEQ multiplex PCR, while the TCRdb copy is restricted to in-frame clones and leaves out a portion. The sample yields 54,000 or so clones, around 94% seen once. V gene TRBV5-1 combines with J gene TRBJ1-2, with a weak D call TRBD1 (6 bases). The source is a human donor in good health. Sequencing was done on a sample of T cells isolated from PBMCs. The CDR3 sequence: CASSPVEQGMVGYTF. CDR3 sequence (DNA): TGCGCCAGCAGCCCGGTGGAGCAGGGGATGGTTGGCTACACCTTC. The full variable domain, completed using reference TRBV5-1 and TRBJ1-2, is KAGVTQTPRYLIKTRGQQVTLSCSPISGHRSVSWYQQTPGQGLQFLFEYFSETQRNKGNFPGRFSGRQFSNSRSEMNVSTLELGDSALYLCASSPVEQGMVGYTFGSGTRLTVV.